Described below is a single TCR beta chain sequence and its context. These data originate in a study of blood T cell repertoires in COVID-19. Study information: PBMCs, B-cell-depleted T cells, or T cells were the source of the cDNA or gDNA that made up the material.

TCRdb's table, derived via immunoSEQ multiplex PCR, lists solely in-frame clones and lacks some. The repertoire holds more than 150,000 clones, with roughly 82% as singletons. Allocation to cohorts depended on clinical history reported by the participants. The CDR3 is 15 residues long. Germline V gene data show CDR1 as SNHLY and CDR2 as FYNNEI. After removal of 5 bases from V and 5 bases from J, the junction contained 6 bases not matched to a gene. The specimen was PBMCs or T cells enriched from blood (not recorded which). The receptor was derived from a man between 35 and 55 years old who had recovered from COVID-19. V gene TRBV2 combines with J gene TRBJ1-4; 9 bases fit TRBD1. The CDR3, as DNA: TGTGCCAGCAGTATACCGACAGGGGGGAATGAAAAACTGTTTTTT. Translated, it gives CASSIPTGGNEKLFF.